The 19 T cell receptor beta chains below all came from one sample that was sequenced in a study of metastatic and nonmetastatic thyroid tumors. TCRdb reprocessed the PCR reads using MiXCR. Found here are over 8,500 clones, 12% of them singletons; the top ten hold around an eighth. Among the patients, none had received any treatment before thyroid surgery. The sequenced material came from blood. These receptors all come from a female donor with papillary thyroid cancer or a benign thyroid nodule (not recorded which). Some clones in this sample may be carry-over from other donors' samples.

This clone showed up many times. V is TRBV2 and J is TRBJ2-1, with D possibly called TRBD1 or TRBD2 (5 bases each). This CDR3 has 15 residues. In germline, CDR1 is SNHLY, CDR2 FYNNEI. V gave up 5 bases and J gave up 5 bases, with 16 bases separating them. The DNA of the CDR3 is TGTGCCAGCAGTAACGAAGGGACCTTCAACAATGAGCAGTTCTTC. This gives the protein CASSNEGTFNNEQFF. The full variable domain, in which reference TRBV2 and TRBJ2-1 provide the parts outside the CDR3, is EPEVTQTPSHQVTQMGQEVILRCVPISNHLYFYWYRQILGQKVEFLVSFYNNEISEKSEIFDDQFSVERPDGSNFTLKIRSTKLEDSAMYFCASSNEGTFNNEQFFGPGTRLTVL.

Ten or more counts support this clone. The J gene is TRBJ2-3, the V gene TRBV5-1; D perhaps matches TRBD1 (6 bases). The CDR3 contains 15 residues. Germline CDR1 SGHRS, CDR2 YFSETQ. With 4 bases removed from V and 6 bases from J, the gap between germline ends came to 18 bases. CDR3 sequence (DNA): TGCGCCAGCAGCCCGATGGGGGCGAGAGGGGATACGCAGTATTTT. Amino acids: CASSPMGARGDTQYF. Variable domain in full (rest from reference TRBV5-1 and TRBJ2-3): KAGVTQTPRYLIKTRGQQVTLSCSPISGHRSVSWYQQTPGQGLQFLFEYFSETQRNKGNFPGRFSGRQFSNSRSEMNVSTLELGDSALYLCASSPMGARGDTQYFGPGTRLTVL.

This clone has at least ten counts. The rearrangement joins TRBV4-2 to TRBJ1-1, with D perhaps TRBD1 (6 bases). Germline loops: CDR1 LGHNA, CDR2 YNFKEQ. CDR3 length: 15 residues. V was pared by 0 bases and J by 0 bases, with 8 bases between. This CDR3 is CASSQDRGMNTEAFF. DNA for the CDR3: TGTGCCAGCAGCCAAGACAGGGGCATGAACACTGAAGCTTTCTTT.

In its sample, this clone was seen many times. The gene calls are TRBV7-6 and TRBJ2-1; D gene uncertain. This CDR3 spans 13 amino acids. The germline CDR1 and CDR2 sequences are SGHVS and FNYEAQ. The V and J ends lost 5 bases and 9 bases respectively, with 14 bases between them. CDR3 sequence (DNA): TGTGCCAGCAGCAGCAGACCCCTGGGTGAGCAGTTCTTC. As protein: CASSSRPLGEQFF.

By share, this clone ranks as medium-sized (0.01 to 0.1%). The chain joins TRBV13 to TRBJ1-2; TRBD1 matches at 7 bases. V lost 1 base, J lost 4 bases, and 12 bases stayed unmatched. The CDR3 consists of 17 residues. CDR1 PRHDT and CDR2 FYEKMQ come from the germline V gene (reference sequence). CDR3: CASSLALYPGGSYGYTF. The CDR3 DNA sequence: TGTGCCAGCAGCTTAGCCCTATATCCAGGGGGTTCCTATGGCTACACCTTC.

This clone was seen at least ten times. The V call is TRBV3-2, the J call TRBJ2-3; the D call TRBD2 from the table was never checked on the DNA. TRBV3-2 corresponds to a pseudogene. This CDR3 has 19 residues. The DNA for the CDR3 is TGTGCCAGCAGCCCCCATATGGACTTTAGCGGGGAGGGAACAGATACGCAGTATTTT. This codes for CASSPHMDFSGEGTDTQYF.

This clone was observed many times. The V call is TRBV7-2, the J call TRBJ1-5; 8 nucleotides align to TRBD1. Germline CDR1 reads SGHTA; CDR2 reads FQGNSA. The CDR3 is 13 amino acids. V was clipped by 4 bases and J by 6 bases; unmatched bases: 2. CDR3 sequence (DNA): TGTGCCAGCAGCTACAGGGGGGCTCAGCCCCAGCATTTT. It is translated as CASSYRGAQPQHF. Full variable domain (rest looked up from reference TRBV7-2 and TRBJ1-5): GAGVSQSPSNKVTEKGKDVELRCDPISGHTALYWYRQSLGQGLEFLIYFQGNSAPDKSGLPSDRFSAERTGGSVSTLTIQRTQQEDSAVYLCASSYRGAQPQHFGDGTRLSIL.

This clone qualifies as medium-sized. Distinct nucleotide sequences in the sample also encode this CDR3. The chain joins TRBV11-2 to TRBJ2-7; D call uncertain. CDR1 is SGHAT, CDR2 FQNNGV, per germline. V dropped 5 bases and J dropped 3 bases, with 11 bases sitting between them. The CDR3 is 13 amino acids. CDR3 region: CASSPGISYEQYF. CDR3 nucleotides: TGTGCCAGCAGCCCAGGAATAAGCTACGAGCAGTACTTC.

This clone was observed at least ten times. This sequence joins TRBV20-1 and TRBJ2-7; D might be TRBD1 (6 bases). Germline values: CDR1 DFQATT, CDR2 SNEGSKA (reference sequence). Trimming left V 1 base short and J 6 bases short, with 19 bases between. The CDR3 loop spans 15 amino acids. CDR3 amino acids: CSARGVLQGFSEQYF. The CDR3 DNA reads TGCAGTGCTAGAGGCGTCTTACAGGGTTTCTCCGAGCAGTACTTC.

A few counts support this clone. Written as DNA, the CDR3 is TGTGCCACCAGCAGAGAGAGGGCAGACTATTTCTACACCTTC. This sequence encodes CATSRERADYFYTF. V gene TRBV15 combines with J gene TRBJ1-2; no firm D call. Per germline, CDR1 LNHNV and CDR2 YYDKDF (reference sequence). CDR3 length: 14 amino acids. V dropped 0 bases and J dropped 10 bases, with 15 bases sitting between them.

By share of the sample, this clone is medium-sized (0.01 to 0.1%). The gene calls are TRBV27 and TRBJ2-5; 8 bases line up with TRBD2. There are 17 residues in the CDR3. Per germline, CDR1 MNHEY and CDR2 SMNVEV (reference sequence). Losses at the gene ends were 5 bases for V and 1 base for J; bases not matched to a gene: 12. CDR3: CASSPNGERGTQETQYF. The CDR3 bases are TGTGCCAGCAGTCCCAACGGGGAGCGGGGGACCCAAGAGACCCAGTACTTC.

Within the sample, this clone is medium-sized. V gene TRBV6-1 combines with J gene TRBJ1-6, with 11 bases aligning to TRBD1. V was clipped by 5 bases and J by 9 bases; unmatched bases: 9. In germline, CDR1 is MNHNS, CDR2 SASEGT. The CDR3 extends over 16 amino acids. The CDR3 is CASSSLGQGVGSPLHF. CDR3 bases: TGTGCCAGCAGTTCCCTGGGACAGGGGGTAGGTTCACCCCTCCACTTT.

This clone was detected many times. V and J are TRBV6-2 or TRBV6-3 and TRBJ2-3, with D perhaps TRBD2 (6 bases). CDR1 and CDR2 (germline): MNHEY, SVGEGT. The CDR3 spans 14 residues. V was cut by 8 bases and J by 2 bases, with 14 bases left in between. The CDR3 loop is CASRAGLLTDTQYF. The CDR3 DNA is TGTGCCAGCCGCGCGGGACTCCTCACAGATACGCAGTATTTT.

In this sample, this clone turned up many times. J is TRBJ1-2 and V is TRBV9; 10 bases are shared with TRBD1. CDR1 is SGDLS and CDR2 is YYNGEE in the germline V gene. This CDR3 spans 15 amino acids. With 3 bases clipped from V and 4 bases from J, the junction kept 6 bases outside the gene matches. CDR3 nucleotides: TGTGCCAGCAGCGAAGGGACAGGGGAGGGCTATGGCTACACCTTC. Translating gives CASSEGTGEGYGYTF.

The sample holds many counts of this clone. CDR3: CASSLDSGNQPQHF. CDR3 DNA: TGCGCCAGCAGCTTGGATAGCGGTAATCAGCCCCAGCATTTT. The chain recombines TRBV5-1 with TRBJ1-5; D call uncertain. CDR1 SGHRS and CDR2 YFSETQ come from the germline V gene. Trimming pared 0 bases from V and 4 bases from J, leaving 8 bases between. The CDR3 spans 14 residues. Complete variable domain (other parts from reference TRBV5-1 and TRBJ1-5): KAGVTQTPRYLIKTRGQQVTLSCSPISGHRSVSWYQQTPGQGLQFLFEYFSETQRNKGNFPGRFSGRQFSNSRSEMNVSTLELGDSALYLCASSLDSGNQPQHFGDGTRLSIL.

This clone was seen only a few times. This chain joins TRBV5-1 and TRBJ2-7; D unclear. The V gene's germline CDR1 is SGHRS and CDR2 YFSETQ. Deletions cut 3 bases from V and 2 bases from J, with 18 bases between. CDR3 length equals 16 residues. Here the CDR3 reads CASSYAGWGGAYEQYF. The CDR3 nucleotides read TGCGCCAGCAGCTACGCCGGGTGGGGTGGGGCCTACGAGCAGTACTTC.

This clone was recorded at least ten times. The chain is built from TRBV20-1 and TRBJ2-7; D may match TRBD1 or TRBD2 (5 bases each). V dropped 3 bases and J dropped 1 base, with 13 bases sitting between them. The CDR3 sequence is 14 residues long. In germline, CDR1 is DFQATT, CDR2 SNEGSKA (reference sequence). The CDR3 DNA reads TGCAGTGCTAGTGGCATTGGGGGTTCCTACGAGCAGTACTTC. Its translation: CSASGIGGSYEQYF.

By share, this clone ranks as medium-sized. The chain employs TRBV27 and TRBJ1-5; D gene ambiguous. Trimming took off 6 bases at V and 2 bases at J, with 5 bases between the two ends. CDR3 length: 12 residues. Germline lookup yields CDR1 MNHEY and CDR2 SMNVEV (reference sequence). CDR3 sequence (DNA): TGTGCCAGCAGACTGGGCAATCAGCCCCAGCATTTT. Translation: CASRLGNQPQHF.

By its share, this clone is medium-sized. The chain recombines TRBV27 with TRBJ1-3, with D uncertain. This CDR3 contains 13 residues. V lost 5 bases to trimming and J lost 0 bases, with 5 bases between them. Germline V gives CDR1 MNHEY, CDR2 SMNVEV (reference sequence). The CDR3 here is CASSSASGNTIYF. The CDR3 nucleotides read TGTGCCAGCAGTAGCGCCTCTGGAAACACCATATATTTT.